This T cell receptor beta chain appears in the sequencing data of a study of blood T cells in healthy people across ages (dated by TCRdb to 2013 to 2016). Turning to the overall study: In model experiments, roughly one uniquely barcoded TCR beta cDNA molecule per two T cells was captured by template switching. To track age-related changes in TCR beta repertoire diversity, the study relied on deep sequencing normalized with unique cDNA molecular identifiers. The donors were divided into four age groups: young (average approximately 17 years), middle-aged (roughly 42), aged (approximately 64) and long-lived (roughly 82). To avoid experimental bias, donors of different ages were spread randomly across the sequencing lanes. Using the same blood draw, the study looked at two additional independent replicas of 1 million unique cDNA reads for two donors, one aged 18 to 30 and the other aged 80 or older. General study outcomes and caveats: Estimates of total diversity based on one million sequenced T cells were regarded as lower bounds and as underestimates. As age increased, observed TCR beta diversity per million T cells dropped in a roughly linear way, and a significant reduction was already evident by age 40. Conclusive comparison of naive and antigen-experienced compartments was prevented by the profiling of bulk unsorted PBMCs. The long-lived group showed more naive CD4+ T cells, fewer expanded clones and increased TCR diversity than the aged group, suggesting age selection. Donor CMV infection status was unknown, potentially confounding age-related changes in expanded clonotypes. A strong correlation was found between observed TCR beta diversity and the percentage of naive T cells measured by flow cytometry.

The CDR3 has 17 amino acids, counting the end cysteine and phenylalanine. The sequence is cut down to CDR3 DNA, 51 bases in frame from base 1. The germline V end is reduced by 1 base and the J end by 5 bases; junction bases left unmatched: 14. From a lookup of the germline V gene, CDR1 and CDR2 are SQVTM and ANQGSEA. To note about this clonotype: No cognate antigen has been identified for it. Base qualities were left out, and no much larger clone turns up one base away.

Donors were under 40 systemically healthy Caucasian individuals from Russia aged 6 to 90 years. Each donor gave 9.5 to 10 milliliters of peripheral blood, drawn into EDTA-treated Vacutainer tubes. Ficoll-Paque density-gradient centrifugation was used to isolate PBMCs, with at least 7 million obtained per sample. Total RNA, at least 6 micrograms per sample, was extracted from PBMCs with Trizol reagent. The percentages of naive CD45RAhigh/CD27high T cells were determined by flow cytometry on a PBMC aliquot from every donor. The library came from 5' RACE. The sequencing machine was an Illumina HiSeq 2500. A second PCR of roughly 6 to 12 cycles was run with a J-beta primer mix and a sample-barcoded 5' primer. A template-switch 5' adaptor carrying 12 random nucleotides introduced a unique molecular identifier onto each TCR beta cDNA molecule. Each sample yielded at least 2.5 million CDR3-containing paired-end reads. All of the RNA was converted into first-strand cDNA using the Mint cDNA synthesis kit, with a TRBC-specific oligonucleotide serving as the primer. All cDNA was treated with uracil-DNA glycosylase and then went through a first 18-cycle PCR with the universal primers M1SS and BC2_uni_R. In the source study's methods: For normalization, 1 million high-quality reads were randomly selected from each sample, with every read carrying a distinct molecular identifier. Instead of being binned into consensus sequences, reads with shared molecular identifiers were discarded. MiTCR, run with a Q25 quality threshold and the strictest error-elimination algorithm, handled CDR3 identification, clonotype clustering and error correction. A nonparametric unseen species model with Euler transformation was used to estimate lower-bound total TCR beta diversity. The public reads were reprocessed in TCRdb via fastp at Q25 and MiXCR, keeping in-frame beta chains. Every entry covers one CDR3 protein and lists the most common genes and DNA from its rows. The V and J calls and clone size come from TCRdb's table, not from the authors' own analysis. Within this sample are some 1.4 million distinct CDR3 sequences, with 42% of them counted one time only. Clones ranked in the top ten supply 7.9% of the sample.

The source of this sequence is a woman in her late teens or twenties in good health. Specimen: blood. The chain couples TRBV29-1 to TRBJ1-1; TRBD1 agrees with 9 junctional bases. The bases are TGCAGCGTTGAAGTCCCCCGGGACAGGGTTTGGGGAACTGAAGCTTTCTTT. Its protein is CSVEVPRDRVWGTEAFF. Extended through the reference TRBV29-1 and TRBJ1-1 proteins, this CDR3 yields the full variable domain: SAVISQKPSRDICQRGTSLTIQCQVDSQVTMMFWYRQQPGQSLTLIATANQGSEATYESGFVIDKFPISRPNLTFSTLTVSNMSPEDSSIYLCSVEVPRDRVWGTEAFFGQGTRLTVV.